The sequence of this T cell receptor beta chain was determined in a study of cytomegalovirus exposure and HLA in healthy donors (dated by TCRdb to the late 2010s). About the investigation overall: According to a later analysis, the 120 or so validation repertoires were produced on the same platform as the 700 or so repertoires of the first cohort. To predict cytomegalovirus infection status, the study brought together high-throughput TCR immunosequencing, statistical association of individual TCRs with disease status, and machine learning. In addition to the first cohort of around 670 subjects, a separate validation cohort of 100 to 150 different subjects was used. The study was designed to test whether signatures of past pathogen exposure could be identified by cataloging public T cell receptors.

V is cut back by 2 bases and J by 8 bases, with 11 bases in the junction unmatched. The CDR3, from cysteine to phenylalanine, totals 16 residues. Of all the DNA, just the CDR3 is kept, 48 bases in frame from base 1. CDR1 and CDR2 were assigned from the germline V gene (reference sequence) as MNHNY and SVGAGI. Libraries came from the immunoSEQ multiplex PCR assay. The published analysis was carried out like this. A statistical classification framework was built to diagnose cytomegalovirus status from the catalog of TCR beta chain sequences. The table comes from immuneACCESS by way of TCRdb, which keeps in-frame sequences with V and J called. Part of the clones is missing from these tables; in studies checked, under half for an unresolved V gene and the rest for unknown reasons. That table supplies the V and J calls and clone size; D and trimming were determined from the DNA. This sample is represented by some 70,000 clones; more than 95% of them were singletons. The top ten clonotypes cover under 2.5% of the sample.

On the study overall, not on this receptor specifically: A total of 150 or so TCR beta chains were listed by the study as associated with cytomegalovirus. It was suggested by the authors that the approach could potentially be generalized to other disease states and immunological phenotypes. Subsequent analysis determined that TCRs grouped into clusters in the first cohort also showed a tendency toward co-occurrence across the 130 or so validation repertoires, and approximately 94% of cluster scores exceeded 0. Most TCR sequences were seen in very few donors, while some public TCRs were found in many individuals. The classifier was reported to diagnose cytomegalovirus status with high specificity and sensitivity in both the original and validation cohorts. In vitro tests confirmed that a few of the cytomegalovirus-associated TCR beta chains recognize cytomegalovirus antigens. A later analysis had no HLA typing for the validation cohort, so co-occurrence there was scored across all 110 or so repertoires.

About this clone: Its target antigen remains unknown. No much larger clone is present one base from it, and per-base qualities are unavailable.

The donors were included in the validation cohort of 130 or so subjects, a group kept apart from the 666-subject first cohort. What was sequenced was PBMCs. The clonotype comes from a man aged 18-30 years in good health and CMV-seronegative. The chain is encoded by TRBV6-6 joined to TRBJ2-1, and 8 junction bases match TRBD2. The DNA sequence follows: TGTGCCAGCAGTTACGTTGAGCGGGAGCAGGGCTATGAGCAGTTCTTC. It translates as CASSYVEREQGYEQFF.